This entry lists 21 T cell receptor beta chains sequenced from one sample in a study of T cell repertoires in cytomegalovirus infection. TCRdb itself ran the reads through MiXCR, one entry per CDR3 protein. This table has 630,000 or so distinct CDR3 sequences, less than 25% appearing once. The sequenced sample was CD8+ T cells from PBMCs. The receptors shown here come from a human donor in good health (CMV status not recorded). Some clones in this sample may be carry-over from other donors' samples.

This chain uses TRBV20-1 with TRBJ2-7, with TRBD1 identical over 9 bases. Germline CDR1 reads DFQATT; CDR2 reads SNEGSKA (reference sequence). The length of the CDR3 is 15 residues. J was trimmed by 3 bases and V by 6 bases; bases with no gene match: 12. For the CDR3, the DNA is TGCAGTGCCCAAAGCGGGACAGGGTTCGTCTACGAGCAGTACTTC. This codes for CSAQSGTGFVYEQYF.

This clonotype was counted at least ten times. V usage is TRBV14 and J usage is TRBJ1-3, with 7 bases lining up with TRBD1. This CDR3 is built from 18 residues. V shed 4 bases, J shed 4 bases, and the junction held 16 bases outside the gene matches. Germline lookup yields CDR1 SGHDN and CDR2 FVKESK. DNA of the CDR3: TGTGCCAGCAGCCCATTATTATCACAGGGGCTAGCAGGAAACACCATATATTTT. It is translated as CASSPLLSQGLAGNTIYF.

On this clonotype: Just one base apart from a much larger clone, this may be a read error. V is TRBV4-1 and J is TRBJ1-1, with TRBD1 matching 8 bases. Trimming cost V 3 bases and J 1 base; bases outside gene matches: 4. The CDR3 has 15 residues. From germline, CDR1 is MGHRA and CDR2 YSYEKL. The CDR3 DNA reads as TGCGCCAGCAGCCAGTCGACAGGGGCGAACACTGAAGCTTTCTTT. It is translated as CASSQSTGANTEAFF.

Regarding this clonotype: This could be a read error, since a much larger clone is one nucleotide away. The chain uses TRBV7-9 and TRBJ2-7; 8 positions agree with TRBD1. There are 13 residues in the CDR3. Germline CDR1 reads SEHNR; CDR2 reads FQNEAQ (reference sequence). The V gene end was trimmed by 7 bases and the J gene end by 4 bases; junction bases not matched to a gene: 6. The CDR3 spells CASNSDREYEQYF. CDR3 in DNA: TGTGCCAGCAACTCGGACAGGGAGTACGAGCAGTACTTC. The complete variable domain, with remaining parts taken from reference TRBV7-9 and TRBJ2-7, reads DTGVSQNPRHKITKRGQNVTFRCDPISEHNRLYWYRQTLGQGPEFLTYFQNEAQLEKSRLLSDRFSAERPKGSFSTLEIQRTEQGDSAMYLCASNSDREYEQYFGPGTRLTVT.

A few counts support this clonotype. The chain recombines TRBV29-1 with TRBJ2-2; 9 bases agree with TRBD1. There are 16 residues in the CDR3. Germline V CDR1 and CDR2: SQVTM, ANQGSEA. The J segment lost 7 bases and the V segment lost 7 bases, leaving 16 bases of the junction unmatched. CDR3 residues: CSAWFPTGGLIGELFF. CDR3 sequence (DNA): TGCAGCGCGTGGTTTCCGACAGGGGGATTAATCGGGGAGCTGTTTTTT.

This clonotype appeared a few times. The chain has TRBV6-5 and TRBJ2-7, with a tentative D call TRBD1 (6 bases). V was cut by 5 bases and J by 3 bases, with 17 bases left in between. CDR1 and CDR2 (germline): MNHEY, SVGAGI. This CDR3 comprises 15 residues. The CDR3 reads CASSPDRPPLYEQYV. The DNA of the CDR3 is TGTGCCAGCAGTCCTGACAGGCCGCCCCTCTACGAGCAGTACGTC.

This sequence joins TRBV6-1 and TRBJ2-7, with D perhaps being TRBD1 or TRBD2 (5 bases each). The germline gives CDR1 MNHNS, CDR2 SASEGT. V gave up 8 bases and J gave up 2 bases, with 13 bases separating them. This CDR3 is 13 amino acids long. DNA for the CDR3: TGTGCCAGCCATAGTCGGGGACCCTACGAGCAGTACTTC. Residues: CASHSRGPYEQYF.

This clonotype was found once. The V gene is TRBV2, the J gene TRBJ2-5, with TRBD2 matching 11 bases. This CDR3 region has 16 residues. Per germline, CDR1 SNHLY and CDR2 FYNNEI. The V gene end was trimmed by 8 bases and the J gene end by 5 bases; junction bases not matched to a gene: 13. The CDR3 DNA reads TGTGCCAGCCGGGGGGGTAGCGGGGGGGCCTTGGAGACCCAGTACTTC. Amino acid sequence: CASRGGSGGALETQYF.

This clonotype was counted ten times or more. The rearrangement uses TRBV6-6 and TRBJ2-4, with D hard to call. V shed 2 bases and J shed 1 base, with 15 bases lying between them. The CDR3 runs to 17 residues. Per germline, CDR1 MNHNY and CDR2 SVGAGI (reference sequence). CDR3 nucleotide sequence: TGTGCCAGCAGTTACCAGGACCGTCTCTGGGCCAAAAACATTCAGTACTTC. It encodes CASSYQDRLWAKNIQYF.

The chain combines TRBV28 with TRBJ1-6, with 8 bases fitting TRBD1. The trim removed 6 bases at V and 10 bases at J, leaving 11 bases unmatched. CDR3 size: 15 residues. Germline CDR1 and CDR2: MDHEN and SYDVKM. This chain's CDR3 is CASSIRTGFYSPLHF. The CDR3 bases are TGTGCCAGCAGCATCAGGACAGGGTTTTACTCACCCCTCCACTTT. The full variable domain, rest sourced from reference TRBV28 and TRBJ1-6, is DVKVTQSSRYLVKRTGEKVFLECVQDMDHENMFWYRQDPGLGLRLIYFSYDVKMKEKGDIPEGYSVSREKKERFSLILESASTNQTSMYLCASSIRTGFYSPLHFGNGTRLTVT.

The J gene is TRBJ2-3, the V gene TRBV7-3, with 7 nucleotides matching TRBD2. Germline CDR1 is SGHTA and CDR2 is FQGTGA. The CDR3 is 16 residues long. V was clipped by 4 bases and J by 7 bases; unmatched bases: 14. The CDR3 sequence: CASSSPQRGNPYTQYF. The CDR3 DNA reads TGTGCCAGCAGCTCTCCCCAGCGGGGTAACCCATATACGCAGTATTTT.

Ten or more counts support this clonotype. The chain recombines TRBV7-2 with TRBJ1-2, with D unclear. The CDR3 is made up of 14 amino acids. V was cut by 1 base and J by 4 bases, with 10 bases left in between. Looked up from germline, CDR1 is SGHTA and CDR2 is FQGNSA. This chain's CDR3 is CASSLGGVGYGYTF. Written as DNA, the CDR3 is TGTGCCAGCAGCTTAGGCGGGGTGGGCTATGGCTACACCTTC.

The sample holds one count of this clonotype. This chain uses TRBV20-1 with TRBJ1-2; a possible D gene is TRBD1 (5 bases). V was clipped by 0 bases and J by 8 bases, with 19 bases between them. This CDR3 region has 15 residues. CDR1 is DFQATT and CDR2 is SNEGSKA in the germline V gene (reference sequence). CDR3 protein: CSARDRGQGIDGYTF. The CDR3 coding sequence is TGCAGTGCTAGAGATAGGGGCCAGGGTATAGACGGCTACACCTTC.

The CDR3 spells CASSLEGQGIHEQYF. CDR3 bases: TGTGCCAGCAGCTTGGAAGGACAGGGTATACACGAGCAGTACTTC. The chain employs TRBV5-5 and TRBJ2-7, with TRBD1 matching over 8 bases. V lost 0 bases and J lost 5; bases outside the gene matches: 7. The germline gives CDR1 SGHKS, CDR2 YYEKEE (reference sequence). This CDR3 is 15 amino acids long. Together with reference TRBV5-5 and TRBJ2-7, the CDR3 gives the full variable domain: DAGVTQSPTHLIKTRGQQVTLRCSPISGHKSVSWYQQVLGQGPQFIFQYYEKEERGRGNFPDRFSARQFPNYSSELNVNALLLGDSALYLCASSLEGQGIHEQYFGPGTRLTVT.

In this sample, this clonotype turned up a few times. This chain links TRBV6-2 or TRBV6-3 with TRBJ2-2; D not resolved. CDR1 and CDR2 (germline): MNHEY, SVGEGT. Trimming left V 11 bases short and J 1 base short, with 14 bases between. This CDR3 is 14 amino acids long. As DNA, the CDR3 is TGTGCCTCATACAGTTCGTGGAACACCGGGGAGCTGTTTTTT. Its translation: CASYSSWNTGELFF.

The V gene is TRBV10-3, the J gene TRBJ1-1, with D possibly TRBD1 on 5 matching bases. Germline assignment: CDR1 ENHRY and CDR2 SYGVKD. The CDR3 is 11 amino acids. The germline V and J ends were trimmed by 2 bases and 10 bases, with 8 bases remaining between them. The CDR3 sequence: CAISEGAGAFF. The CDR3 DNA sequence: TGTGCCATCAGTGAGGGGGCGGGAGCTTTCTTT.

This clonotype was seen ten or more times. The genes are TRBV7-9 and TRBJ2-7; TRBD2 aligns across 10 bases. The CDR3 is made up of 16 amino acids. V shed 5 bases, J shed 3 bases, and the junction held 10 bases outside the gene matches. In germline, CDR1 is SEHNR, CDR2 FQNEAQ (reference sequence). DNA for the CDR3: TGTGCCAGCAGCCAACCTAGGACTAGCGGAGACTACGAGCAGTACTTC. Protein sequence: CASSQPRTSGDYEQYF. Drawing the rest from reference TRBV7-9 and TRBJ2-7, the complete variable domain is DTGVSQNPRHKITKRGQNVTFRCDPISEHNRLYWYRQTLGQGPEFLTYFQNEAQLEKSRLLSDRFSAERPKGSFSTLEIQRTEQGDSAMYLCASSQPRTSGDYEQYFGPGTRLTVT.

The V gene is TRBV29-1, the J gene TRBJ1-1; D remains unclear. The length of the CDR3 is 12 residues. In germline, CDR1 is SQVTM, CDR2 ANQGSEA. V was clipped by 6 bases and J by 7 bases, with 15 bases between them. CDR3: CSVKRYDNEAFF. The CDR3 DNA is TGCAGCGTCAAGCGGTACGATAATGAAGCTTTCTTT.

This clonotype was detected only a few times. V and J are TRBV29-1 and TRBJ2-3; the D call may be TRBD1 or TRBD2 (6 bases each). The germline V and J ends were trimmed by 4 bases and 0 bases, with 17 bases remaining between them. This CDR3 comprises 16 residues. The germline CDR1 and CDR2 sequences are SQVTM and ANQGSEA. This CDR3 is CSVVGGLPPSTDTQYF. The CDR3, as DNA: TGCAGCGTTGTCGGGGGCCTACCCCCTAGCACAGATACGCAGTATTTT.

Ten or more counts support this clonotype. The V gene is TRBV7-8, the J gene TRBJ2-7; TRBD1 matches at 9 bases. The V and J ends lost 6 bases and 2 bases, in that order; junction bases with no gene match: 5. Germline V gives CDR1 SGHVS, CDR2 FQNEAQ. This CDR3 has 14 amino acids. CDR3 sequence (DNA): TGTGCCAGCAGTGCCGGGACAGGGCCCTACGAGCAGTACTTC. The encoded protein is CASSAGTGPYEQYF.

This clonotype was picked up a small number of times. The chain uses TRBV15 and TRBJ1-1; D remains ambiguous. Trimming removed 1 base at V and 5 bases at J, with 8 bases between. Germline CDR1 LNHNV, CDR2 YYDKDF (reference sequence). The CDR3 runs 13 residues. Here the CDR3 DNA reads TGTGCCACCAGCAGAGGACATAGTACTGAAGCTTTCTTT. Translating gives CATSRGHSTEAFF. The complete variable domain, with remaining parts taken from reference TRBV15 and TRBJ1-1, reads DAMVIQNPRYQVTQFGKPVTLSCSQTLNHNVMYWYQQKSSQAPKLLFHYYDKDFNNEADTPDNFQSRRPNTSFCFLDIRSPGLGDTAMYLCATSRGHSTEAFFGQGTRLTVV.